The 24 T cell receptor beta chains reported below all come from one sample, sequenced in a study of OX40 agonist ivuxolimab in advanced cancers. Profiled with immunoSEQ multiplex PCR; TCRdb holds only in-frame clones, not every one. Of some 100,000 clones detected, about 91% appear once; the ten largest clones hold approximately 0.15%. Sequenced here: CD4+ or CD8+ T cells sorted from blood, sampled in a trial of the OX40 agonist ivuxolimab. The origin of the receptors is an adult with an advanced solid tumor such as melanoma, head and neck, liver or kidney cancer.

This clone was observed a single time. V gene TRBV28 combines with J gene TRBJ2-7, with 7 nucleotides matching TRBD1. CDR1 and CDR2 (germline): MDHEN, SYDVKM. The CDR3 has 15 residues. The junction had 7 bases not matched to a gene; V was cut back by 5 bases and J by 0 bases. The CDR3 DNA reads TGTGCCAGCAGTGTGACACAGGGGACCTCCTACGAGCAGTACTTC. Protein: CASSVTQGTSYEQYF.

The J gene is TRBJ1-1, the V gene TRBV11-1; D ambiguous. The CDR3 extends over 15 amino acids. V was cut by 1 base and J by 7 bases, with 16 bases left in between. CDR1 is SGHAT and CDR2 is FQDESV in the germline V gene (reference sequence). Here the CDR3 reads CASSLGGSLVIEAFF. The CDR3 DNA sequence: TGTGCCAGCAGCTTAGGAGGTTCCTTGGTAATTGAAGCTTTCTTT.

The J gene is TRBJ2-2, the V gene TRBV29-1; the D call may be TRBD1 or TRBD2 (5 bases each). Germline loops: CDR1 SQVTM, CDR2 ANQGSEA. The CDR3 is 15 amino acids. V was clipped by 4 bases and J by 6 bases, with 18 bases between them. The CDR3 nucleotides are TGCAGCGTTGGCCCCCAGGGACGAAGGCCCGGGGAGCTGTTTTTT. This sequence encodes CSVGPQGRRPGELFF.

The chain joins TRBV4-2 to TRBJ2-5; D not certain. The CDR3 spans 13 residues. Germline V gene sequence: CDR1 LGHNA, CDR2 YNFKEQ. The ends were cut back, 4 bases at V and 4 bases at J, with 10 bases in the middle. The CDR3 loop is CASSPGFRETQYF. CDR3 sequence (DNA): TGTGCCAGCAGCCCTGGCTTCCGAGAGACCCAGTACTTC.

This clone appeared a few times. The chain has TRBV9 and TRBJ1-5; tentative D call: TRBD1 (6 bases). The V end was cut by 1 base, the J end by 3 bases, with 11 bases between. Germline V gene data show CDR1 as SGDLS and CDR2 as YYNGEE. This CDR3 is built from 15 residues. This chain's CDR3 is CASSVQGDNNQPQHF. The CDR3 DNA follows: TGTGCCAGCAGCGTACAAGGGGACAACAATCAGCCCCAGCATTTT.

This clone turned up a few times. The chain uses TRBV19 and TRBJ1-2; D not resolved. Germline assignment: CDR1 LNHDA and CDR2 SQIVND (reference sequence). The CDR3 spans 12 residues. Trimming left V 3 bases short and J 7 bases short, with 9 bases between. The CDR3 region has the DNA TGTGCCAGTAGTATCTGGACGACTGGCTACACCTTC. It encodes CASSIWTTGYTF.

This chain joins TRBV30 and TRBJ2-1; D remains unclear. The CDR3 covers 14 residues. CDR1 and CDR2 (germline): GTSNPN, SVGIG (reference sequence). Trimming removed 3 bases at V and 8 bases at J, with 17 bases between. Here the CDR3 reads CAWSSERPLHEQFF. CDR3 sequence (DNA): TGTGCCTGGAGCTCGGAGAGGCCGCTCCATGAGCAGTTCTTC.

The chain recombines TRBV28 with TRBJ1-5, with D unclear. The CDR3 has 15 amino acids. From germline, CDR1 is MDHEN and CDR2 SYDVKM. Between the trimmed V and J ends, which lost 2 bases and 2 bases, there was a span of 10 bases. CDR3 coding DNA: TGTGCCAGCAGTTTAATCTGGCAGGGCAATCAGCCCCAGCATTTT. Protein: CASSLIWQGNQPQHF.

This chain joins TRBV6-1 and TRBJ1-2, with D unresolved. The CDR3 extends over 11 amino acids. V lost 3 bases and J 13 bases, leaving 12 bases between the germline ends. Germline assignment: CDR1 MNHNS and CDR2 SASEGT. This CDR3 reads CASSDLTASTF. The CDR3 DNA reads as TGTGCCAGCAGTGACCTCACGGCGTCCACCTTC.

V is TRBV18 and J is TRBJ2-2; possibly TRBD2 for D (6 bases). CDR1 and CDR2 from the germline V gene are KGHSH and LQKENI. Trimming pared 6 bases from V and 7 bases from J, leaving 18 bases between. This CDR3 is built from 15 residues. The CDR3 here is CASSVDGGPNGELFF. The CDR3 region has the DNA TGTGCCAGCTCGGTAGATGGAGGGCCTAACGGGGAGCTGTTTTTT. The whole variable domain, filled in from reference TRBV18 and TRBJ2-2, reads NAGVMQNPRHLVRRRGQEARLRCSPMKGHSHVYWYRQLPEEGLKFMVYLQKENIIDESGMPKERFSAEFPKEGPSILRIQQVVRGDSAAYFCASSVDGGPNGELFFGEGSRLTVL.

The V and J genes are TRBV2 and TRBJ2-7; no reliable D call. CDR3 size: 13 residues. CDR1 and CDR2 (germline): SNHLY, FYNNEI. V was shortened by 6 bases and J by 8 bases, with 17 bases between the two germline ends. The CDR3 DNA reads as TGTGCCAGCAGCCTTTCTGTCGGCGAACAGCAGTACTTC. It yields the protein CASSLSVGEQQYF.

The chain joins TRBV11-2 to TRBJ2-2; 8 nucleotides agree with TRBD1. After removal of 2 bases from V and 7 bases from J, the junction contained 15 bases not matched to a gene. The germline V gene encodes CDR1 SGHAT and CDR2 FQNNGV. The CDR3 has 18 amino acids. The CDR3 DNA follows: TGTGCCAGCAGCTTAAATAGCTGGACAGGGAATAATGGCGGGGAGCTGTTTTTT. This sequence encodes CASSLNSWTGNNGGELFF. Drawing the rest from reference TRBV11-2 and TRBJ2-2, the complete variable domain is EAGVAQSPRYKIIEKRQSVAFWCNPISGHATLYWYQQILGQGPKLLIQFQNNGVVDDSQLPKDRFSAERLKGVDSTLKIQPAKLEDSAVYLCASSLNSWTGNNGGELFFGEGSRLTVL.

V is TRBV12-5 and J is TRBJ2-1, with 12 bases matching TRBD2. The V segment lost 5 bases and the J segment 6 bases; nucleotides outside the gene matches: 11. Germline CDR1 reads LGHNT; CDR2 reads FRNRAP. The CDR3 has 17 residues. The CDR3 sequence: CASGLYPGLAGLNEQFF. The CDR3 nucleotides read TGTGCTAGTGGTCTGTACCCGGGACTAGCGGGCCTCAATGAGCAGTTCTTC. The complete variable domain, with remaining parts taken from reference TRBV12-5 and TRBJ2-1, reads DARVTQTPRHKVTEMGQEVTMRCQPILGHNTVFWYRQTMMQGLELLAYFRNRAPLDDSGMPKDRFSAEMPDATLATLKIQPSEPRDSAVYFCASGLYPGLAGLNEQFFGPGTRLTVL.

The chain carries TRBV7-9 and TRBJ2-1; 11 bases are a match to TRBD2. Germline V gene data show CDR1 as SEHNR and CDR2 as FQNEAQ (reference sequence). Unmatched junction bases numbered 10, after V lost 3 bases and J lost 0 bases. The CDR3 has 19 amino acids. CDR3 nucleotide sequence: TGTGCCAGCAGCTTTAGTTTGACTAGCGGGGTGAGCTCCTACAATGAGCAGTTCTTC. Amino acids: CASSFSLTSGVSSYNEQFF.

CDR3 sequence reads: CAWHSEAGELFF. CDR3 nucleotides: TGTGCCTGGCACAGTGAAGCCGGGGAGCTGTTTTTT. This chain joins TRBV30 and TRBJ2-2; no definite D call. The CDR3 is 12 amino acids. Germline CDR1 is GTSNPN and CDR2 is SVGIG (reference sequence). V was clipped by 5 bases and J by 6 bases, with 10 bases between them.

This CDR3 reads CASSPRSRDRYNEQFF. For the CDR3, the DNA is TGTGCCAGCAGCCCAAGAAGCCGGGACAGATACAATGAGCAGTTCTTC. V is TRBV7-6 and J is TRBJ2-1, with TRBD1 identical over 7 bases. The CDR3 runs to 16 residues. The V gene end was trimmed by 5 bases and the J gene end by 4 bases; junction bases not matched to a gene: 11. Germline V lookup: CDR1 SGHVS, CDR2 FNYEAQ. Full variable domain (remainder filled in from reference TRBV7-6 and TRBJ2-1): GAGVSQSPRYKVTKRGQDVALRCDPISGHVSLYWYRQALGQGPEFLTYFNYEAQQDKSGLPNDRFSAERPEGSISTLTIQRTEQRDSAMYRCASSPRSRDRYNEQFFGPGTRLTVL.

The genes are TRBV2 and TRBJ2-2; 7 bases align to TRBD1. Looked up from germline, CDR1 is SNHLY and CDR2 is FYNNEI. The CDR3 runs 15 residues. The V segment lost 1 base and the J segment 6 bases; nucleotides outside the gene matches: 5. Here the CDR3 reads CASSEGGGAPGELFF. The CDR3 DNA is TGTGCCAGCAGTGAAGGAGGGGGCGCCCCCGGGGAGCTGTTTTTT. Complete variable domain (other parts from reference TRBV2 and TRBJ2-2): EPEVTQTPSHQVTQMGQEVILRCVPISNHLYFYWYRQILGQKVEFLVSFYNNEISEKSEIFDDQFSVERPDGSNFTLKIRSTKLEDSAMYFCASSEGGGAPGELFFGEGSRLTVL.

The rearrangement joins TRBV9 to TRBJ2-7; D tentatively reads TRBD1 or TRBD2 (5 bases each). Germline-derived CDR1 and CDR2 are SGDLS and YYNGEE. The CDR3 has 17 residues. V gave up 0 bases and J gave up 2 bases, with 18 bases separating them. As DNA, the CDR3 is TGTGCCAGCAGCGTAGCTACGGGTGGGACGGTCACCTACGAGCAGTACTTC. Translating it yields CASSVATGGTVTYEQYF.

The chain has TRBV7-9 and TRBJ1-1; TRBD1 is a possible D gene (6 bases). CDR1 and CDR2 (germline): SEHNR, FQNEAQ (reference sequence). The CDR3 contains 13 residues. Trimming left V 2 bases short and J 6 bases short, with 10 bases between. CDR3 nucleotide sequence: TGTGCCAGCAGCTTAATGGGGGCCCCTGAAGCTTTCTTT. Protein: CASSLMGAPEAFF.

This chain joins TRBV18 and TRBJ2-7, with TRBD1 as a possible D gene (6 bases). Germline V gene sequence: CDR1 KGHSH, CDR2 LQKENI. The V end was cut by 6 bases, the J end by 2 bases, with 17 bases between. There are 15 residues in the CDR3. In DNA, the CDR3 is TGTGCCAGCTCGTCGGGACAATCCCCGGCCTACGAGCAGTACTTC. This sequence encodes CASSSGQSPAYEQYF. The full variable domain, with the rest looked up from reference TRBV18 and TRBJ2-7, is NAGVMQNPRHLVRRRGQEARLRCSPMKGHSHVYWYRQLPEEGLKFMVYLQKENIIDESGMPKERFSAEFPKEGPSILRIQQVVRGDSAAYFCASSSGQSPAYEQYFGPGTRLTVT.

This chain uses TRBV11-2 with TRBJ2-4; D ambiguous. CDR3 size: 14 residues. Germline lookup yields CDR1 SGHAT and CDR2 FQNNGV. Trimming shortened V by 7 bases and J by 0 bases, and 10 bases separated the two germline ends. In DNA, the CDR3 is TGTGCCAGCATGAAAGTGGGAGCCAAAAACATTCAGTACTTC. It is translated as CASMKVGAKNIQYF.

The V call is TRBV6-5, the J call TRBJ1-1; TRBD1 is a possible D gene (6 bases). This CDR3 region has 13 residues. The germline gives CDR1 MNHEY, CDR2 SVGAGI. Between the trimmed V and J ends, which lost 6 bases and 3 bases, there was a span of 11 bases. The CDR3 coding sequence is TGTGCCAGCAGGATAAGGGGGTACACTGAAGCTTTCTTT. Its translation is CASRIRGYTEAFF.

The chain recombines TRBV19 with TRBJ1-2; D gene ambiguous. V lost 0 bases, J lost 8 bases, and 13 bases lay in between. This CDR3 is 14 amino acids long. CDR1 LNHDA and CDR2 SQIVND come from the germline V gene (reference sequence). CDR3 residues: CASSIDTGSSGYTF. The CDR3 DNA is TGTGCCAGTAGTATAGATACGGGGTCGTCCGGCTACACCTTC.

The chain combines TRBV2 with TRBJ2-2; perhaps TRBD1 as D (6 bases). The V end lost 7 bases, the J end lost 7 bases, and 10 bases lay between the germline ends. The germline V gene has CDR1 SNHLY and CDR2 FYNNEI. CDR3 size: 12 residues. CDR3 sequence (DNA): TGTGCCAGCACCTGGGGGCGCGGGGAGCTGTTTTTT. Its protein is CASTWGRGELFF.